The rows below give T cell receptor beta chains drawn from one sample of a study of cytomegalovirus exposure and HLA in healthy donors. Method: immunoSEQ multiplex PCR; TCRdb's copy keeps in-frame clones and lacks some. The table includes a few hundred thousand clones, about 90% detected once. Sequenced input: PBMCs. These receptors were taken from a woman under 40 in good health and CMV-seronegative. Each CDR3 is given with its conserved first and last residue. D genes are given only for firm matches. Only some rows state a clone size, as once, few, many or a class for expanded clones.

abundance	d_gene	v_gene	j_gene	CDR3nt	CDR3aa
-	-	TRBV7-9	TRBJ2-3	TGTGCCAGCACCACCCTGAGTGGGAGGTTAGGCACAGATACGCAGTATTTT	CASTTLSGRLGTDTQYF
-	-	TRBV21-1	TRBJ2-1	TGTGCCAGCAGCAAAGCAGGTAGGACTAGCGGGGGCTCCTACAATGAGCAGTTCTTC	CASSKAGRTSGGSYNEQFF
-	-	TRBV27	TRBJ2-7	TGTGCCAGCAGTTTAAGGGGCCCCTACGAGCAGTACTTC	CASSLRGPYEQYF
once	TRBD2	TRBV4-2	TRBJ2-1	TGTGCCAGCAGCCAAGCCCTTCTGACTAGCGGGAGGGCCAATGAGCAGTTCTTC	CASSQALLTSGRANEQFF
-	TRBD1	TRBV6-7	TRBJ1-5	TGTGCCACCAGACTACGGGACAGGGGAGCCGCTCAGCCCCAGCATTTT	CATRLRDRGAAQPQHF
-	-	TRBV4-1	TRBJ2-7	TGCGCCAGCAGCGTCAGACTAGGCCACGAGCAGTACTTC	CASSVRLGHEQYF
-	-	TRBV7-8	TRBJ2-5	TGTGCCAGCAGCTTAGTTGGGGGCCCGGGGTACCAAGAGACCCAGTACTTC	CASSLVGGPGYQETQYF
-	-	TRBV4-1	TRBJ2-7	TGCGCCAGCAGCCAAGATCAGAGGACCCCTACGGGCGAGCAGTACTTC	CASSQDQRTPTGEQYF
few	TRBD2	TRBV5-1	TRBJ2-3	TGCGCCAGCAGCGGGAATCCGGGACTAGGGGGAGGCACAGATACGCAGTATTTT	CASSGNPGLGGGTDTQYF
-	-	TRBV7-2	TRBJ2-1	TGTGCCAGCAGCTTAGCGGGCCGAAAGATTGTTGATGAGCAGTTCTTC	CASSLAGRKIVDEQFF
-	TRBD2	TRBV5-1	TRBJ2-3	TGCGCCAGCAGCTCCCTAGCGGGAGGGGTCACAGATACGCAGTATTTT	CASSSLAGGVTDTQYF
-	-	TRBV27	TRBJ1-2	TGTGCCAGCAGTTTATCCGGGGGACTTACTGGCTACACCTTC	CASSLSGGLTGYTF
-	TRBD1	TRBV28	TRBJ2-3	TGTGCCAGCAGCGGGACAGGGCCAGATACGCAGTATTTT	CASSGTGPDTQYF
-	-	TRBV25-1	TRBJ2-7	TGTGCCAGCAGTGAATCGGGGAGAGCGGGTGTCTCCTACGAGCAGTACTTC	CASSESGRAGVSYEQYF
-	-	TRBV4-3	TRBJ2-1	TGCGCCAGCAGCCAAGGGGCTGGGGCCTACAATGAGCAGTTCTTC	CASSQGAGAYNEQFF
-	-	TRBV7-2	TRBJ2-7	TGTGCCAGCAGCCCTGACCTTGGGGGTCAAGAGCAGTACTTC	CASSPDLGGQEQYF
-	TRBD2	TRBV11-1	TRBJ2-1	TGTGCCAGCAGCTTATCAGGACTAGCGGGATACAATGAGCAGTTCTTC	CASSLSGLAGYNEQFF
-	TRBD1	TRBV2	TRBJ1-1	TGTGCCAGCAGTGAAGGGGGACAGTACACTGAAGCTTTCTTT	CASSEGGQYTEAFF
-	TRBD2	TRBV4-1	TRBJ2-7	TGCGCCAGCAGCCAAGATCCTCCACTAGCGGGAGACCACGAGCAGTACTTC	CASSQDPPLAGDHEQYF
-	TRBD2	TRBV19	TRBJ2-7	TGTGCCAGTAGTATGGTCAGCCTAGCGGACGTTCGGTACGAGCAGTACTTC	CASSMVSLADVRYEQYF
-	TRBD2	TRBV10-3	TRBJ2-7	TGTGCCATCAGTGAGGGGGCTAGCGGATTAGGCGCCTACGAGCAGTACTTC	CAISEGASGLGAYEQYF
few	-	TRBV12-2	TRBJ2-5	TGTGCAAGTCGCTTCCGCCTAGAAGAGACCCAGTACTTC	CASRFRLEETQYF
-	TRBD1	TRBV7-2	TRBJ2-5	TGTGCCAGCAGCTCGACAGGGGCCTCGGGAGAGACCCAGTACTTC	CASSSTGASGETQYF
-	-	TRBV28	TRBJ2-7	TGTGCCAGCCTTACCCCGGACTACGAGCAGTACTTC	CASLTPDYEQYF
-	TRBD2	TRBV4-2	TRBJ2-3	TGTGCCAGCAGCCAAGATGGGACTAGCGGGGGGATTACGCAGTATTTT	CASSQDGTSGGITQYF
once	-	TRBV5-6	TRBJ1-3	TGTGCCAGCAGCTTGGGAGGAAACTCTGGAAACACCATATATTTT	CASSLGGNSGNTIYF
-	-	TRBV4-1	TRBJ1-1	TGCGCCAGCAAGCTAGAAGGGATGAACACTGAAGCTTTCTTT	CASKLEGMNTEAFF
-	-	TRBV4-2	TRBJ2-2	TGTGCCAGCAGCGGACGGGACCTGACCACCGGGGAGCTGTTTTTT	CASSGRDLTTGELFF
once	-	TRBV25-1	TRBJ2-7	TGTGCCAGCAGTGCTTATACAGGGACCGAGCAGTACTTC	CASSAYTGTEQYF
-	-	TRBV15	TRBJ2-1	TGTGCCACCAGCAGGGTATCTTATGAGAGCTCCTACAATGAGCAGTTCTTC	CATSRVSYESSYNEQFF
few	-	TRBV19	TRBJ1-3	TGTGCCAGTAGACGACAGGAGACTGGAAACACCATATATTTT	CASRRQETGNTIYF
-	-	TRBV30	TRBJ2-3	TGTGCCTGGAGTGTACTGCAGGGGGGACGCACAGATACGCAGTATTTT	CAWSVLQGGRTDTQYF
-	TRBD2	TRBV7-8	TRBJ2-7	TGTGCCAGCAGCTTAGTCGGGACTAGCAAGGGCGAGCAGTACTTC	CASSLVGTSKGEQYF